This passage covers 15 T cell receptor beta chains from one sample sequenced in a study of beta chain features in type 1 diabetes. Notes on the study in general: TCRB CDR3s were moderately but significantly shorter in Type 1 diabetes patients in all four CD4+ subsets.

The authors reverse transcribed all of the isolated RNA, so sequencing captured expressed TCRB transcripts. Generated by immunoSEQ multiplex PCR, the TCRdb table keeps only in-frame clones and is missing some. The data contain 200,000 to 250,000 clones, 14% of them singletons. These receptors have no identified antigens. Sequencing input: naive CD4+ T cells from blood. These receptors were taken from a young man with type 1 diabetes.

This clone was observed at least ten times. The CDR3 DNA reads as TGCGCCAGCAGTCATCCTGCTAGGCCCGTCGACATTCAGTACTTC. This translates into CASSHPARPVDIQYF. This chain joins TRBV23-1 and TRBJ2-4; unclear D gene. TRBV23-1 is treated as an ORF (open reading frame) with a function not yet certain. With 3 bases removed from V and 8 bases from J, the gap between germline ends came to 17 bases. CDR3 size: 15 residues.

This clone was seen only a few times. CDR3 DNA: TGTGCCAGCTCACCGACCGGGACAGGGGACGAGCAGTACTTC. As protein: CASSPTGTGDEQYF. The chain combines TRBV18 with TRBJ2-7; 10 bases fit TRBD1. V lost 3 bases and J lost 5; bases outside the gene matches: 4. The CDR3 totals 14 residues. CDR1 is KGHSH, CDR2 LQKENI, per germline. The whole variable domain, remainder taken from reference TRBV18 and TRBJ2-7, is NAGVMQNPRHLVRRRGQEARLRCSPMKGHSHVYWYRQLPEEGLKFMVYLQKENIIDESGMPKERFSAEFPKEGPSILRIQQVVRGDSAAYFCASSPTGTGDEQYFGPGTRLTVT.

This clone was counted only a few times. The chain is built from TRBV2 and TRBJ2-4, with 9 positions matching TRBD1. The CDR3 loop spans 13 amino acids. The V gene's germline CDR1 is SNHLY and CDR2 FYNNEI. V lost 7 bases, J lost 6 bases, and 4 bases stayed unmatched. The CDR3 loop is CASTPDRGNIQYF. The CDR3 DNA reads TGTGCCAGCACTCCGGACAGGGGAAACATTCAGTACTTC.

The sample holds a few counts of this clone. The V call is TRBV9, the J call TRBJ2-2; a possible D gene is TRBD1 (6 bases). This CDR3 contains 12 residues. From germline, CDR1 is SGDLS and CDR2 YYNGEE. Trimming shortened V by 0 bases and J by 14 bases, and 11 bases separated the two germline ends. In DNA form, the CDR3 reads TGTGCCAGCAGCGTAGTAGGGGGTCGACTGTTTTTT. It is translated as CASSVVGGRLFF.

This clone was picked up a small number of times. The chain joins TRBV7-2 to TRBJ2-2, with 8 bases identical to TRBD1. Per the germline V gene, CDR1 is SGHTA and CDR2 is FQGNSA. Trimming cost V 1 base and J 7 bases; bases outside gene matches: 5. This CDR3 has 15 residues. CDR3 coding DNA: TGTGCCAGCAGCTTAGTTCAGGGGGCGAGCGGGGAGCTGTTTTTT. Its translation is CASSLVQGASGELFF.

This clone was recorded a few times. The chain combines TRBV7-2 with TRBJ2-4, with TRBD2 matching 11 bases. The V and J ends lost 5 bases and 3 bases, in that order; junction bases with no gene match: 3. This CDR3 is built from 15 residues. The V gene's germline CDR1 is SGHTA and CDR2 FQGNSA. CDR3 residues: CASSLGLADKNIQYF. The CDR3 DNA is TGTGCCAGCAGCCTGGGACTAGCGGACAAAAACATTCAGTACTTC.

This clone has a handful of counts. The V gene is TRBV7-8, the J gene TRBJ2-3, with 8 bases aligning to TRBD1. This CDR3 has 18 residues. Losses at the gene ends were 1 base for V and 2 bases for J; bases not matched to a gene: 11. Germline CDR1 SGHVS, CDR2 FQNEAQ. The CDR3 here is CASSLGGAGQGATDTQYF. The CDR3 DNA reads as TGTGCCAGCAGCTTAGGGGGGGCTGGGCAGGGGGCCACAGATACGCAGTATTTT. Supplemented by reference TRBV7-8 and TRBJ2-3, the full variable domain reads GAGVSQSPRYKVAKRGQDVALRCDPISGHVSLFWYQQALGQGPEFLTYFQNEAQLDKSGLPSDRFFAERPEGSVSTLKIQRTQQEDSAVYLCASSLGGAGQGATDTQYFGPGTRLTVL.

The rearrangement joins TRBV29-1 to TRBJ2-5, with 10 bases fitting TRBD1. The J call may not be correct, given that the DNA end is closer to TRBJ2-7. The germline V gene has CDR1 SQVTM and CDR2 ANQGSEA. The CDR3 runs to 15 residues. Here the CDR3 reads CSVENGTGVTYEQYF. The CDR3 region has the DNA TGCAGCGTTGAAAACGGGACAGGGGTCACCTACGAGCAGTACTTC.

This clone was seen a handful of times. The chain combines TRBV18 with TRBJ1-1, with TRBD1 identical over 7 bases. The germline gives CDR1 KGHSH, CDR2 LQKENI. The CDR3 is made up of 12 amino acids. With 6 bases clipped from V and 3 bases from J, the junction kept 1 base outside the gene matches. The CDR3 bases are TGTGCCAGCTCTCAGGGGGACACTGAAGCTTTCTTT. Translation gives CASSQGDTEAFF.

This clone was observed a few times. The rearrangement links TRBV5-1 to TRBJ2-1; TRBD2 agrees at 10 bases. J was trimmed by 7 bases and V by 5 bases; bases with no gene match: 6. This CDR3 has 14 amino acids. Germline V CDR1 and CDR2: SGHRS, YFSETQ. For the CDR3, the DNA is TGCGCCAGCAGACACCAGCGGGAGGGGAATGAGCAGTTCTTC. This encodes CASRHQREGNEQFF.

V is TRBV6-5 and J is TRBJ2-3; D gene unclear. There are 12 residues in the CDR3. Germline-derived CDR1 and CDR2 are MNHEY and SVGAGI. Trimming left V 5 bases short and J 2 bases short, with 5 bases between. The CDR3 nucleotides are TGTGCCAGCAGTCCGTCCACAGATACGCAGTATTTT. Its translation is CASSPSTDTQYF.

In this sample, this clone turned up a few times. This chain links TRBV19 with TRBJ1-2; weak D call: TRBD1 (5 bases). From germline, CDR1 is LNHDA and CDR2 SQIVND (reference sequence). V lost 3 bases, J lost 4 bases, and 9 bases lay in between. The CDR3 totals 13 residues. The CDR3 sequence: CASSMIGVYGYTF. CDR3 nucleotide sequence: TGTGCCAGTAGTATGATAGGGGTCTATGGCTACACCTTC. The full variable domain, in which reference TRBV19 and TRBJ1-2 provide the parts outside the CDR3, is DGGITQSPKYLFRKEGQNVTLSCEQNLNHDAMYWYRQDPGQGLRLIYYSQIVNDFQKGDIAEGYSVSREKKESFPLTVTSAQKNPTAFYLCASSMIGVYGYTFGSGTRLTVV.

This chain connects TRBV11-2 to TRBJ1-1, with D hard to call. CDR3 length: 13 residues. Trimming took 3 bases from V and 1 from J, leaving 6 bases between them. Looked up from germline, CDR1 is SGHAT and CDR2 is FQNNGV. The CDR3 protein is CASSFAPNTEAFF. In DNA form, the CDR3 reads TGTGCCAGCAGCTTTGCGCCGAACACTGAAGCTTTCTTT.

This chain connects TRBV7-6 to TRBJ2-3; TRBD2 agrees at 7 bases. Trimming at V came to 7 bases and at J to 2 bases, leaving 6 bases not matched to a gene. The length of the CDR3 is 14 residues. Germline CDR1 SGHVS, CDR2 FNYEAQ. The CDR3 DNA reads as TGTGCCAGCACCGTTAGCGGGCCCACAGATACGCAGTATTTT. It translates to CASTVSGPTDTQYF.

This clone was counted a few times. The CDR3 DNA sequence: TGCGCCAGCAGGAGAGGGGGGGTGGCAACTAATGAAAAACTGTTTTTT. Translating gives CASRRGGVATNEKLFF. The V and J genes are TRBV4-1 and TRBJ1-4; TRBD1 might be the D (6 bases). The CDR3 length is 16 residues. CDR1 is MGHRA, CDR2 YSYEKL, per germline. The V and J ends lost 6 bases and 0 bases respectively, with 14 bases between them.